The 7 T cell receptor beta chains below all came from one sample that was sequenced in a study of shared clonotypes between healthy human individuals (dated by TCRdb to the early 2020s). Library construction relied on the immunoSEQ multiplex PCR assay. In its TCRdb copy, this immuneACCESS table keeps in-frame sequences only and misses some clones. Where compared with another copy, unresolved V genes explain less than half of these, and the others have no known cause. This sample is represented by 2.3 million or so clones; approximately 93% of them were singletons. The ten largest account for roughly 0.36% of the sample. The sequenced sample consisted of naive CD4+ T cells from PBMCs. The intended sense of this specimen's cell subset or site label: CD45RA+ positively selected. All receptors come from a man aged 18 to 35 in good health. Some clones in this sample may be carry-over from other donors' samples.

J is TRBJ2-7 and V is TRBV29-1; the D call may be TRBD1 or TRBD2 (5 bases each). The CDR3 loop spans 12 amino acids. Per germline, CDR1 SQVTM and CDR2 ANQGSEA. V dropped 6 bases and J dropped 5 bases, with 14 bases sitting between them. CDR3 nucleotide sequence: TGCAGCGTACCCGGGACCCTACACGAGCAGTACTTC. Protein sequence: CSVPGTLHEQYF.

The chain uses TRBV5-6 and TRBJ2-7, with 9 bases fitting TRBD1. Germline V gene sequence: CDR1 SGHDT, CDR2 YYEEEE. V shed 2 bases, J shed 7 bases, and the junction held 13 bases outside the gene matches. This CDR3 has 16 amino acids. As DNA, the CDR3 is TGTGCCAGCAGCTTTGGACAGGGACAGGGCGCATGGGAGCAGTACTTC. Its translation is CASSFGQGQGAWEQYF.

Notes on this clone: This sample also contains other DNA sequences that code for the same CDR3. The rearrangement links TRBV28 to TRBJ2-5; 7 positions match TRBD2. J lost 1 base, V lost 2 bases, and 4 bases had no gene match. The CDR3 sequence is 15 residues long. Germline values: CDR1 MDHEN, CDR2 SYDVKM. CDR3 nucleotide sequence: TGTGCCAGCAGTTTAGGAGCTAGCGGCCAAGAGACCCAGTACTTC. Its translation is CASSLGASGQETQYF. Complete variable domain (other parts from reference TRBV28 and TRBJ2-5): DVKVTQSSRYLVKRTGEKVFLECVQDMDHENMFWYRQDPGLGLRLIYFSYDVKMKEKGDIPEGYSVSREKKERFSLILESASTNQTSMYLCASSLGASGQETQYFGPGTRLLVL.

To note about this clone: This CDR3 is also generated by other DNA sequences in the sample. The rearrangement links TRBV19 to TRBJ2-2; no clear D gene. The CDR3 contains 14 residues. Germline lookup yields CDR1 LNHDA and CDR2 SQIVND (reference sequence). Trimming shortened V by 1 base and J by 2 bases, and 5 bases separated the two germline ends. Here the CDR3 reads CASSIGGNTGELFF. The CDR3 nucleotides read TGTGCCAGTAGTATAGGAGGAAACACCGGGGAGCTGTTTTTT.

The CDR3 region has the DNA TGTGCCAGCAGCCAACCCCCGATCGTCGGCTACACCTTC. Amino acid sequence: CASSQPPIVGYTF. This chain connects TRBV5-4 to TRBJ1-2; the D is unclear. The CDR3 contains 13 residues. Per germline, CDR1 SGHNT and CDR2 YYREEE (reference sequence). Deletions cut 4 bases from V and 8 bases from J, with 15 bases between.

This clone was recorded once. The chain joins TRBV29-1 to TRBJ2-4; the D is unclear. Germline V gene data show CDR1 as SQVTM and CDR2 as ANQGSEA. The length of the CDR3 is 14 residues. Trimming took off 4 bases at V and 0 bases at J, with 10 bases between the two ends. The CDR3 protein is CSVAGRLAKNIQYF. Written as DNA, the CDR3 is TGCAGCGTTGCTGGGCGTTTAGCCAAAAACATTCAGTACTTC.

The J gene is TRBJ1-5, the V gene TRBV5-6; 8 bases are shared with TRBD1. The germline V gene encodes CDR1 SGHDT and CDR2 YYEEEE. V lost 2 bases to trimming and J lost 1 base; unmatched junction nucleotides: 5. The CDR3 runs to 16 residues. The CDR3 loop is CASSLRTGMSNQPQHF. The CDR3 DNA is TGTGCCAGCAGCTTAAGGACAGGGATGAGCAATCAGCCCCAGCATTTT.